Presented here are 28 T cell receptor beta chains from one specimen sequenced in a study of cytomegalovirus exposure and HLA in healthy donors. Researchers ran the PCR with 60 Vbeta and 13 Jbeta primers. Only in-frame clones appear in the TCRdb table, and some are missing; sequencing was by immunoSEQ multiplex PCR. Of under 200,000 clones listed, about 59% were seen once; the top ten hold roughly 2.9%. Sequenced material: PBMCs. These receptors were obtained from a man in his forties in good health and CMV-seronegative.

This chain connects TRBV2 to TRBJ2-5, with D unclear. With the DNA end fitting TRBJ2-7 better, the J assignment may be wrong. CDR3 length: 13 residues. CDR1 and CDR2 (germline): SNHLY, FYNNEI. The CDR3 here is CASSVAESYEQYF. As DNA, the CDR3 is TGTGCCAGCAGTGTGGCGGAATCCTACGAGCAGTACTTC.

The chain combines TRBV7-2 with TRBJ2-3; 9 bases match TRBD2. The V gene end was trimmed by 4 bases and the J gene end by 9 bases; junction bases not matched to a gene: 5. The CDR3 is 13 residues long. Germline V gene sequence: CDR1 SGHTA, CDR2 FQGNSA. CDR3 loop: CASSSLSGRTQYF. CDR3 nucleotides: TGTGCCAGCAGCTCCCTCAGCGGGAGGACGCAGTATTTT. Using reference TRBV7-2 and TRBJ2-3 for the parts outside the CDR3, the full variable domain is GAGVSQSPSNKVTEKGKDVELRCDPISGHTALYWYRQSLGQGLEFLIYFQGNSAPDKSGLPSDRFSAERTGGSVSTLTIQRTQQEDSAVYLCASSSLSGRTQYFGPGTRLTVL.

The J gene is TRBJ2-7, the V gene TRBV11-2; D is possibly TRBD2 (5 bases). V was shortened by 5 bases and J by 4 bases, with 18 bases between the two germline ends. The CDR3 extends over 15 amino acids. Germline-derived CDR1 and CDR2 are SGHAT and FQNNGV. CDR3 in DNA: TGTGCCAGCAGCCTTCGGCTTAGCGACCCATACGAGCAGTACTTC. Its translation: CASSLRLSDPYEQYF.

V usage is TRBV28 and J usage is TRBJ1-4, with no clear D. The CDR3 sequence is 13 residues long. Germline V gene lookup returns CDR1 MDHEN and CDR2 SYDVKM. Trimming pared 1 base from V and 8 bases from J, leaving 8 bases between. CDR3 in DNA: TGTGCCAGCAGTTTATTACAGTCCGAAAAACTGTTTTTT. Its translation is CASSLLQSEKLFF. Supplemented by reference TRBV28 and TRBJ1-4, the full variable domain reads DVKVTQSSRYLVKRTGEKVFLECVQDMDHENMFWYRQDPGLGLRLIYFSYDVKMKEKGDIPEGYSVSREKKERFSLILESASTNQTSMYLCASSLLQSEKLFFGSGTQLSVL.

This clone has more than one count but fewer than ten. The chain combines TRBV28 with TRBJ1-1; perhaps TRBD1 as D (5 bases). Germline assignment: CDR1 MDHEN and CDR2 SYDVKM. The CDR3 length is 13 residues. V was pared by 4 bases and J by 10 bases, with 16 bases between. The CDR3, as DNA: TGTGCCAGCAGTTCCACTAACAGGAGGGGAGCTTTCTTT. Translating it yields CASSSTNRRGAFF.

The chain employs TRBV7-9 and TRBJ1-5; the match to TRBD1 covers 8 bases. This CDR3 has 14 residues. Per the germline V gene, CDR1 is SEHNR and CDR2 is FQNEAQ (reference sequence). The ends lost 5 bases at V and 3 bases at J; junction bases unmatched: 3. CDR3 DNA: TGTGCCAGCAGCACCAGGGGGCACAATCAGCCCCAGCATTTT. Protein: CASSTRGHNQPQHF.

This chain connects TRBV6-6 to TRBJ1-1; the D is unclear. This CDR3 region has 16 residues. Germline CDR1 and CDR2: MNHNY and SVGAGI (reference sequence). The V gene lost 4 bases and the J gene lost 0 bases, with 15 bases spanning the gap. The CDR3 sequence is CASSLDMNRVNTEAFF. As DNA, the CDR3 is TGTGCCAGCAGTTTAGATATGAATCGGGTGAACACTGAAGCTTTCTTT.

The chain joins TRBV6-5 to TRBJ2-5, with D maybe TRBD2 (6 bases). V shed 0 bases and J shed 5 bases, with 13 bases lying between them. The length of the CDR3 is 15 residues. Germline V lookup: CDR1 MNHEY, CDR2 SVGAGI. The CDR3 protein is CASSYSSLGGETQYF. In nucleotides, the CDR3 is TGTGCCAGCAGTTACTCCTCCCTTGGGGGGGAGACCCAGTACTTC.

The chain is built from TRBV21-1 and TRBJ1-1; TRBD1 is the table's D call and was not checked against the DNA. TRBV21-1 is a known pseudogene. The CDR3 length is 12 residues. The CDR3 is CASSRGPHEAFF. The CDR3 DNA reads TGTGCCAGCAGCAGGGGGCCGCATGAAGCTTTCTTT.

In this sample, this clone turned up a few times. The J gene is TRBJ1-2, the V gene TRBV5-4; TRBD1 might be the D (6 bases). Germline V lookup: CDR1 SGHNT, CDR2 YYREEE (reference sequence). The V end lost 4 bases, the J end lost 3 bases, and 10 bases lay between the germline ends. The CDR3 covers 13 residues. The CDR3 nucleotides read TGTGCCAGCAGCGGTGACAGGCACTATGGCTACACCTTC. Amino acids: CASSGDRHYGYTF.

This clone occurred a few times. This CDR3 reads CASTKEARSYNEQFF. In nucleotides, the CDR3 is TGTGCCAGCACCAAGGAGGCTAGGAGCTACAATGAGCAGTTCTTC. The gene calls are TRBV6-5 and TRBJ2-1, with D perhaps matching TRBD2 (5 bases). V dropped 7 bases and J dropped 3 bases, with 16 bases sitting between them. The germline V gene has CDR1 MNHEY and CDR2 SVGAGI. This CDR3 contains 15 residues.

V gene TRBV27 combines with J gene TRBJ1-6; tentatively, D is TRBD1 (5 bases). Trimming removed 5 bases at V and 4 bases at J, with 12 bases between. The CDR3 is 15 amino acids. Germline lookup yields CDR1 MNHEY and CDR2 SMNVEV (reference sequence). The CDR3 DNA reads TGTGCCAGCAGTGACAGAGGCCCTTATAATTCACCCCTCCACTTT. The encoded protein is CASSDRGPYNSPLHF.

The chain recombines TRBV5-6 with TRBJ2-1; 8 nucleotides line up with TRBD2. This CDR3 is 16 amino acids long. The ends lost 1 base at V and 4 bases at J; junction bases unmatched: 7. Germline CDR1 is SGHDT and CDR2 is YYEEEE. In DNA form, the CDR3 reads TGTGCCAGCAGCTTGTTCAGCAGCGGGAGTTACAATGAGCAGTTCTTC. It encodes CASSLFSSGSYNEQFF.

The rearrangement joins TRBV27 to TRBJ2-3; 7 bases line up with TRBD1. The V segment lost 2 bases and the J segment 0 bases; nucleotides outside the gene matches: 5. The CDR3 spans 16 residues. Germline loops: CDR1 MNHEY, CDR2 SMNVEV (reference sequence). The CDR3 here is CASSLMRGQSTDTQYF. The DNA of the CDR3 is TGTGCCAGCAGTTTAATGAGGGGGCAAAGCACAGATACGCAGTATTTT.

The V call is TRBV2, the J call TRBJ2-1, with 7 bases lining up with TRBD2. The CDR3 covers 16 residues. In germline, CDR1 is SNHLY, CDR2 FYNNEI. V trimming: 6 bases; J trimming: 5 bases; junction bases outside the gene matches: 13. As DNA, the CDR3 is TGTGCCAGCAGAATCAGCGGGACGGGGGGAAACAATGAGCAGTTCTTC. Amino acid sequence: CASRISGTGGNNEQFF.

This chain links TRBV19 with TRBJ2-5, with D possibly TRBD2 on 6 matching bases. Looked up from germline, CDR1 is LNHDA and CDR2 is SQIVND (reference sequence). V was cut by 4 bases and J by 1 base, with 10 bases left in between. This CDR3 is built from 14 residues. CDR3 protein: CASSTLGGQETQYF. The CDR3 nucleotides are TGTGCCAGTAGTACCCTGGGGGGCCAAGAGACCCAGTACTTC.

J is TRBJ1-3 and V is TRBV4-2; the D gene is possibly TRBD1 (5 bases). With 5 bases removed from V and 3 bases from J, the gap between germline ends came to 29 bases. This CDR3 region has 20 residues. The germline CDR1 and CDR2 sequences are LGHNA and YNFKEQ. The CDR3 nucleotides are TGTGCCAGCAGCGCAAGTGGACGGGACTTTTTCTCAGAGAGTGGAAACACCATATATTTT. Amino acids: CASSASGRDFFSESGNTIYF.

The V and J genes are TRBV6-5 and TRBJ1-3, with unresolved D. The CDR3 spans 13 residues. Looked up from germline, CDR1 is MNHEY and CDR2 is SVGAGI. V was trimmed by 6 bases and J by 0 bases, leaving 6 bases between them. CDR3 nucleotide sequence: TGTGCCAGCAGGGTTAGCTCTGGAAACACCATATATTTT. It specifies CASRVSSGNTIYF.

This chain links TRBV7-8 with TRBJ1-1; 9 nucleotides agree with TRBD1. This CDR3 spans 14 amino acids. Germline V gene data show CDR1 as SGHVS and CDR2 as FQNEAQ. The J segment lost 3 bases and the V segment lost 5 bases, leaving 4 bases of the junction unmatched. The CDR3 coding sequence is TGTGCCAGCAGCGCGGGACAGGGCGACACTGAAGCTTTCTTT. Its translation: CASSAGQGDTEAFF.

This clone was recorded a few times. The rearrangement uses TRBV27 and TRBJ1-2, with a tentative D call TRBD1 (6 bases). This CDR3 has 16 amino acids. CDR1 is MNHEY and CDR2 is SMNVEV in the germline V gene (reference sequence). Trimming took 5 bases from V and 7 from J, leaving 23 bases between them. The CDR3: CASSLTPTGYMGGYTF. CDR3 nucleotides: TGTGCCAGCAGTCTCACCCCAACAGGGTATATGGGTGGCTACACCTTC.

Remarks on this clone: It is unclear where the CDR3 begins or ends on the DNA, so no DNA is shown, and the CDR3 is as TCRdb lists it. This CDR3 is CATRSRRAGELFF. The V and J genes are TRBV15 and TRBJ2-2; the table's TRBD2 call for D was not verified on the DNA. Germline CDR1 and CDR2: LNHNV and YYDKDF (reference sequence). The CDR3 is 13 residues long, ends included.

J is TRBJ2-7 and V is TRBV5-4; 9 bases map to TRBD2. The V gene's germline CDR1 is SGHNT and CDR2 YYREEE (reference sequence). The CDR3 covers 14 residues. V trimming: 4 bases; J trimming: 4 bases; junction bases outside the gene matches: 6. This CDR3 reads CASSNSGSGYEQYF. DNA for the CDR3: TGTGCCAGCAGCAATAGCGGGAGTGGGTACGAGCAGTACTTC.

CDR3 coding DNA: TGCGCCAGCAGAGGGACAGCAAACACTGAAGCTTTCTTT. The encoded protein is CASRGTANTEAFF. The V and J genes are TRBV10-2 and TRBJ1-1, with TRBD1 identical over 7 bases. Per germline, CDR1 WSHSY and CDR2 SAAADI. There are 13 residues in the CDR3. V shed 6 bases and J 2 bases; nucleotides not matched to a gene: 3.

This chain uses TRBV19 with TRBJ2-5; perhaps TRBD2 as D (6 bases). The CDR3 sequence is 14 residues long. The germline CDR1 and CDR2 sequences are LNHDA and SQIVND (reference sequence). Trimming removed 5 bases from V and 4 bases from J, with 14 bases in between. CDR3 region: CASSGRLVRETQYF. The CDR3 coding sequence is TGTGCCAGTAGTGGGCGACTAGTGAGAGAGACCCAGTACTTC. Full variable domain (missing parts from reference TRBV19 and TRBJ2-5): DGGITQSPKYLFRKEGQNVTLSCEQNLNHDAMYWYRQDPGQGLRLIYYSQIVNDFQKGDIAEGYSVSREKKESFPLTVTSAQKNPTAFYLCASSGRLVRETQYFGPGTRLLVL.

This clone was found once. This chain uses TRBV19 with TRBJ2-3; D call uncertain. CDR1 and CDR2 (germline): LNHDA, SQIVND (reference sequence). The CDR3 contains 13 residues. V was clipped by 2 bases and J by 2 bases, with 5 bases between them. The CDR3 DNA reads TGTGCCAGTAGTATACAGGTCACAGATACGCAGTATTTT. Amino acid sequence: CASSIQVTDTQYF.

This chain uses TRBV5-1 with TRBJ2-5; D is ambiguous. The germline CDR1 and CDR2 sequences are SGHRS and YFSETQ. The V and J ends lost 4 bases and 5 bases respectively, with 9 bases between them. This CDR3 region has 12 residues. The CDR3 bases are TGCGCCAGCAGCCAGCGAGCTGAGACCCAGTACTTC. Amino acid sequence: CASSQRAETQYF.

V usage is TRBV5-6 and J usage is TRBJ2-7; no definite D call. CDR3 length: 13 amino acids. The V gene lost 3 bases and the J gene lost 1 base, with 8 bases spanning the gap. Germline V lookup: CDR1 SGHDT, CDR2 YYEEEE. CDR3: CASSSDGSYEQYF. CDR3 bases: TGTGCCAGCAGCTCCGACGGGTCCTACGAGCAGTACTTC.

In DNA, the CDR3 is TGTGCCTGGAGGCAGGGATCGGTAGAGACCCAGTACTTC. It yields the protein CAWRQGSVETQYF. This chain joins TRBV30 and TRBJ2-5, with TRBD1 as a possible D gene (5 bases). CDR1 is GTSNPN, CDR2 SVGIG, per germline (reference sequence). The V end was cut by 3 bases, the J end by 4 bases, with 12 bases between. This CDR3 spans 13 amino acids.